This T cell receptor (beta chain) comes out of a study of cytomegalovirus exposure and HLA in healthy donors. Germline CDR1 MDHEN, CDR2 SYDVKM. The V segment lost 4 bases and the J segment 7 bases; nucleotides outside the gene matches: 3. This CDR3 has 14 residues. Notes on the study in general: When presence/absence was analysed, sequencing depth was taken to be roughly uniform across donors.

A word on this clone: Its antigen is still unknown.

The PCR had 60 Vbeta and 13 Jbeta primers. TCRdb's copy holds only in-frame clones and misses some; the assay was immunoSEQ multiplex PCR. Of 55,000 to 80,000 clones listed, about 75% are singletons. The sequence was obtained from a woman aged 25 to 39 in good health and CMV-seropositive. The rearrangement joins TRBV28 to TRBJ2-2; the match to TRBD2 covers 10 bases. The material sequenced was PBMCs. The CDR3 bases are TGTGCCAGCAGTTGGGGACTAGCGTTCGGGGAGCTGTTTTTT. It codes for CASSWGLAFGELFF.